A selection of T cell receptor beta chains follows, all from one sample in a study of blood T cell repertoires in COVID-19. Some clones are missing from TCRdb's copy, which holds only in-frame ones; the method was immunoSEQ multiplex PCR. The sample lists tens of thousands of clones; 88% were seen once. Sequenced input: peripheral blood. Source of these receptors: a woman aged 70-85 years with acute or convalescent COVID-19. Each CDR3 is given with its conserved first and last residue. The order of the fields is J gene, D gene, clone size, CDR3 length, V gene, CDR3 DNA, CDR3 protein. A D gene is named only where the DNA matches it firmly. Clone size is given for some rows only: seen once, a few or many times, or a class if the clone is expanded.

>TRBJ2-5|-|once|14|TRBV27
TGTGCCAGCAGTTTCGGAAGGGGCCAAGAGACCCAGTACTTC
CASSFGRGQETQYF
>TRBJ2-4|TRBD2|once|16|TRBV5-1
TGCGCCAGCAGCTTGGCGGGAGGGCTAGCCAAAAACATTCAGTACTTC
CASSLAGGLAKNIQYF
>TRBJ2-3|-|few|13|TRBV5-6
TGTGCCAGCAGCGTACAGGGGAGGGATACGCAGTATTTT
CASSVQGRDTQYF
>TRBJ2-1|-|once|15|TRBV27
TGTGCCAGCAGTTTTGAGGGAGGAAAGTTGTATGAGCAGTTCTTC
CASSFEGGKLYEQFF
>TRBJ2-1|TRBD2|-|16|TRBV19
TGTGCCAGTAGTACATCTAGCGGGAGCTCCTACAATGAGCAGTTCTTC
CASSTSSGSSYNEQFF
>TRBJ2-1|-|-|16|TRBV5-4
TGTGCCAGCAGCTTGGCCAAAACAGGGACACGAAATGAGCAGTTCTTC
CASSLAKTGTRNEQFF
>TRBJ2-7|-|-|12|TRBV11-2
TGTGCCAGCAGCAGACATGCCTACGAGCAGTACTTC
CASSRHAYEQYF
>TRBJ1-4|-|-|14|TRBV3-1/TRBV3-2
TGTGCCAGCAGCCAAGGTCAGGGAGGAGAAAAACTGTTTTTT
CASSQGQGGEKLFF
>TRBJ2-7|-|-|14|TRBV15
TGTGCCACCAGCAGAGATGAGGGGGTGTACGAGCAGTACTTC
CATSRDEGVYEQYF
>TRBJ1-5|-|-|14|TRBV19
TGTGCCAGTAGTATCCCCCAGGGTAAACAGCCCCAGCATTTT
CASSIPQGKQPQHF
>TRBJ2-2|TRBD2|few|14|TRBV19
TGTGCCTCTAGCGGGGGAATGAACACCGGGGAGCTGTTTTTT
CASSGGMNTGELFF
>TRBJ2-3|TRBD2|-|17|TRBV3-1/TRBV3-2
TGTGCCAGCAGCCACAGGACTAGCGGGATCCTCGCAGATACGCAGTATTTT
CASSHRTSGILADTQYF
>TRBJ1-5|-|-|14|TRBV2
TGTGCCAGCAGAGACTTGACGGGCAGGGGTCCCCAGCATTTT
CASRDLTGRGPQHF
>TRBJ1-3|-|-|12|TRBV6-5
TGTGCCACCTCCGGGGCTGGAAACACCATATATTTT
CATSGAGNTIYF
>TRBJ2-5|-|-|13|TRBV5-4
TGTGCCAGCAGCTTGGGACTTCAAGAGACCCAGTACTTC
CASSLGLQETQYF
>TRBJ1-3|-|once|14|TRBV10-3
TGTGCCACCCTTGGGGGCAGCTCTGGAAACACCATATATTTT
CATLGGSSGNTIYF
>TRBJ2-5|TRBD1|-|15|TRBV7-3
TGTGCCAGCAGCCAACAGACAGGGATTCAAGAGACCCAGTACTTC
CASSQQTGIQETQYF
>TRBJ1-1|-|-|18|TRBV6-2/TRBV6-3
TGTGCCAGCAGTTTACCCACCCAGTTCCCCAGACCCCAGGGAGAAGCTTTCTTT
CASSLPTQFPRPQGEAFF
>TRBJ1-3|TRBD1|-|15|TRBV5-1
TGCGCCAGCAGCTCGGACAGGGGCTCTGGAAACACCATATATTTT
CASSSDRGSGNTIYF
>TRBJ2-7|TRBD2|-|16|TRBV5-4
TGTGCCAGCAGCTCCCGGGCGGGGGGGGACTCCTACGAGCAGTACTTC
CASSSRAGGDSYEQYF
>TRBJ2-3|TRBD2|-|16|TRBV28
TGTGCCAGCAGTTTTCAAAGCGGGAGGTTCACAGATACGCAGTATTTT
CASSFQSGRFTDTQYF
>TRBJ2-1|-|-|16|TRBV7-3
TGTGCCAGCAGTTTATCCCCGGACAGTCCAGTCAATGAGCAGTTCTTC
CASSLSPDSPVNEQFF
>TRBJ2-3|TRBD2|once|14|TRBV28
TGTGCCAGCAGTCGACTAGCGGGAGCAGATACGCAGTATTTT
CASSRLAGADTQYF